This T cell receptor beta chain was documented in a study of Ad26.COV2.S vaccination and SARS-CoV-2 variants. J lost 2 bases, V lost 6 bases, and 8 bases had no gene match. The CDR3 runs 15 residues. CDR1 and CDR2 (germline): SNHLY, FYNNEI. Documented treatment: over 15 received Ad26.COV2.S at low or high dose, single or two shots; about 5 received placebo; per-sample allocation not given. Samples came from day 63 after the first vaccine or placebo injection. TCRdb's copy holds only in-frame clones and misses some; the assay was immunoSEQ multiplex PCR. The profile shows fewer than 400,000 clones, roughly 90% of them singletons.

The source is a person aged 18-60 years who received the Ad26.COV2.S COVID-19 vaccine or a placebo. Sequences were derived from peripheral blood, sampled in a trial of Ad26.COV2.S vaccine versus placebo. The chain uses TRBV2 and TRBJ2-7; 9 bases align to TRBD1. CDR3 sequence reads: CASRSGQGLTYEQYF. The CDR3 bases are TGTGCCAGCAGGTCGGGACAGGGCCTAACCTACGAGCAGTACTTC.